These 32 T cell receptor beta chains share one sample of origin, sequenced in a study of blood T cell repertoires in COVID-19. Only in-frame clones appear in the TCRdb table, and some are missing; sequencing was by immunoSEQ multiplex PCR. Of about 310,000 clones listed, 90% are singletons. Sequencing was carried out using PBMCs or T cells enriched from blood (not recorded which). These receptors all come from a young woman with acute COVID-19.

J is TRBJ2-3 and V is TRBV7-8; D is perhaps TRBD1 (6 bases). The CDR3 is 16 residues long. Looked up from germline, CDR1 is SGHVS and CDR2 is FQNEAQ. V lost 0 bases to trimming and J lost 7 bases, with 17 bases between them. CDR3 sequence: CASSLAEETGTYTQYF. The CDR3 DNA reads as TGTGCCAGCAGCTTAGCGGAGGAAACAGGGACCTATACGCAGTATTTT.

The chain joins TRBV12-3 or TRBV12-4 to TRBJ1-5; D uncertain. Trimming took 4 bases from V and 4 from J, leaving 8 bases between them. The CDR3 consists of 13 residues. The CDR3 DNA sequence: TGTGCCAGCAGTTCCCGCAGTAATCAGCCCCAGCATTTT. This gives the protein CASSSRSNQPQHF.

The chain employs TRBV18 and TRBJ1-5; 8 bases agree with TRBD1. V dropped 3 bases and J dropped 7; count of bases not matched to a gene: 5. CDR3 length: 14 amino acids. Germline-derived CDR1 and CDR2 are KGHSH and LQKENI. The CDR3 region is CASSPTGERQPQHF. The CDR3 DNA sequence: TGTGCCAGCTCACCGACAGGGGAAAGGCAGCCCCAGCATTTT.

The chain combines TRBV28 with TRBJ2-2; the D is unclear. Germline values: CDR1 MDHEN, CDR2 SYDVKM. The CDR3 runs to 14 residues. Trimming shortened V by 8 bases and J by 7 bases, and 17 bases separated the two germline ends. CDR3 coding DNA: TGTGCCAGCCGATCTAGTATGAGCGTCGGGGAGCTGTTTTTT. Amino acids: CASRSSMSVGELFF. The full variable domain, with the rest looked up from reference TRBV28 and TRBJ2-2, is DVKVTQSSRYLVKRTGEKVFLECVQDMDHENMFWYRQDPGLGLRLIYFSYDVKMKEKGDIPEGYSVSREKKERFSLILESASTNQTSMYLCASRSSMSVGELFFGEGSRLTVL.

The V call is TRBV7-9, the J call TRBJ1-5; 7 bases are a match to TRBD1. Germline CDR1 reads SEHNR; CDR2 reads FQNEAQ (reference sequence). The CDR3 is made up of 15 amino acids. V dropped 8 bases and J dropped 0; count of bases not matched to a gene: 7. This CDR3 reads CASEGAVYSNQPQHF. CDR3 nucleotides: TGTGCCAGCGAGGGGGCCGTTTATAGCAATCAGCCCCAGCATTTT.

V and J are TRBV28 and TRBJ2-7, with D tentatively TRBD1 (5 bases). V was cut by 7 bases and J by 7 bases, with 23 bases left in between. This CDR3 has 15 residues. CDR1 is MDHEN, CDR2 SYDVKM, per germline. CDR3 nucleotides: TGTGCCAGCACCCCGAGCCTAAGGGGATACTGGGAGCAGTACTTC. Encoded protein: CASTPSLRGYWEQYF. The entire variable domain, with the rest obtained from reference TRBV28 and TRBJ2-7, is as follows: DVKVTQSSRYLVKRTGEKVFLECVQDMDHENMFWYRQDPGLGLRLIYFSYDVKMKEKGDIPEGYSVSREKKERFSLILESASTNQTSMYLCASTPSLRGYWEQYFGPGTRLTVT.

In DNA form, the CDR3 reads TGTGCCAGCATTCCGGGACATCAGAACACCGGGGAGCTGTTTTTT. Translating it yields CASIPGHQNTGELFF. The chain links TRBV28 to TRBJ2-2; D is possibly TRBD1 (6 bases). The CDR3 sequence is 15 residues long. CDR1 is MDHEN and CDR2 is SYDVKM in the germline V gene. V shed 7 bases and J shed 1 base, with 13 bases lying between them.

The V call is TRBV20-1, the J call TRBJ2-7, with D perhaps matching TRBD2 (6 bases). The CDR3 loop spans 15 amino acids. From germline, CDR1 is DFQATT and CDR2 SNEGSKA (reference sequence). Deletions cut 3 bases from V and 2 bases from J, with 17 bases between. In nucleotides, the CDR3 is TGCAGTGCTAGTGGGGTTACAGGACTAACCTACGAGCAGTACTTC. Protein product: CSASGVTGLTYEQYF.

The chain couples TRBV7-9 to TRBJ1-5; the D is unclear. The V end lost 2 bases, the J end lost 4 bases, and 15 bases lay between the germline ends. Germline V gene data show CDR1 as SEHNR and CDR2 as FQNEAQ (reference sequence). The CDR3 runs to 16 residues. CDR3: CASSLSGVRDNQPQHF. The CDR3 DNA sequence: TGTGCCAGCAGCTTATCGGGAGTGAGGGATAATCAGCCCCAGCATTTT.

The chain joins TRBV6-5 to TRBJ2-7, with D maybe TRBD2 (5 bases). There are 15 residues in the CDR3. Per germline, CDR1 MNHEY and CDR2 SVGAGI. V shed 0 bases and J shed 5 bases, with 14 bases lying between them. Here the CDR3 reads CASSYSERDGDEQYF. CDR3 in DNA: TGTGCCAGCAGTTACTCGGAGAGGGATGGCGACGAGCAGTACTTC.

The chain carries TRBV7-9 and TRBJ1-4; 9 bases map to TRBD1. The trim removed 5 bases at V and 8 bases at J, leaving 9 bases unmatched. Per the germline V gene, CDR1 is SEHNR and CDR2 is FQNEAQ (reference sequence). This CDR3 is built from 15 residues. CDR3 protein: CASSLRDREGEKLFF. The CDR3 DNA sequence: TGTGCCAGCAGCCTACGGGACAGGGAGGGAGAAAAACTGTTTTTT.

The gene calls are TRBV28 and TRBJ1-2, with 7 bases fitting TRBD1. Germline CDR1 is MDHEN and CDR2 is SYDVKM. The V gene end was trimmed by 1 base and the J gene end by 8 bases; junction bases not matched to a gene: 7. The CDR3 length is 14 residues. CDR3 region: CASSLYEGARGYTF. The CDR3 DNA reads as TGTGCCAGCAGTTTATACGAGGGGGCGCGAGGCTACACCTTC.

This rearrangement joins TRBV27 to TRBJ1-1, with 10 bases that match TRBD1. This CDR3 spans 15 amino acids. The germline gives CDR1 MNHEY, CDR2 SMNVEV (reference sequence). Trimming took 5 bases from V and 4 from J; bases not matched to a gene: 7. CDR3 sequence: CASSLDRGLGTEAFF. CDR3 DNA sequence: TGTGCCAGCAGTCTAGACAGGGGGCTAGGCACTGAAGCTTTCTTT.

In this sample, this clone turned up a few times. V and J are TRBV5-1 and TRBJ1-4; 8 bases are a match to TRBD1. CDR1 and CDR2 (germline): SGHRS, YFSETQ. There are 14 residues in the CDR3. Losses at the gene ends were 1 base for V and 6 bases for J; bases not matched to a gene: 2. The CDR3 here is CASSLQQGDEKLFF. Written as DNA, the CDR3 is TGCGCCAGCAGCTTGCAACAGGGGGATGAAAAACTGTTTTTT.

This clone is a singleton in its sample. The V call is TRBV27, the J call TRBJ1-4; unclear D gene. V lost 4 bases and J lost 11, with 17 bases in between. The CDR3 is made up of 14 amino acids. Looked up from germline, CDR1 is MNHEY and CDR2 is SMNVEV (reference sequence). In DNA form, the CDR3 reads TGTGCCAGCAGTTGGCGGATCGGCTATACTAAACTGTTTTTT. Translated: CASSWRIGYTKLFF.

The V and J genes are TRBV7-2 and TRBJ2-7, with a tentative D call TRBD1 (6 bases). The germline V gene encodes CDR1 SGHTA and CDR2 FQGNSA. This CDR3 region has 14 residues. Trimming shortened V by 5 bases and J by 3 bases, and 14 bases separated the two germline ends. CDR3 sequence (DNA): TGTGCCAGCAGCCCGAGGACAGACGACTACGAGCAGTACTTC. It translates to CASSPRTDDYEQYF.

The rearrangement joins TRBV18 to TRBJ1-1; 9 bases are shared with TRBD1. Germline CDR1 reads KGHSH; CDR2 reads LQKENI. The CDR3 runs to 14 residues. With 5 bases clipped from V and 1 base from J, the junction kept 2 bases outside the gene matches. CDR3: CASSGTGRNTEAFF. The CDR3 DNA sequence: TGTGCCAGCTCAGGGACAGGGAGGAACACTGAAGCTTTCTTT.

The rearrangement uses TRBV28 and TRBJ2-1; 9 bases agree with TRBD2. V shed 6 bases and J 9 bases; nucleotides not matched to a gene: 15. Germline lookup yields CDR1 MDHEN and CDR2 SYDVKM. The CDR3 totals 16 residues. This chain's CDR3 is CASRPTSGPTVGEQFF. CDR3 bases: TGTGCCAGCAGGCCAACTAGCGGGCCAACCGTGGGTGAGCAGTTCTTC.

Only a few counts were recorded for this clone. The chain has TRBV28 and TRBJ1-5; D is unclear. Germline-derived CDR1 and CDR2 are MDHEN and SYDVKM. There are 15 residues in the CDR3. V dropped 6 bases and J dropped 0 bases, with 12 bases sitting between them. DNA of the CDR3: TGTGCCAGCAGGGAGGGCCCCTTTAGCAATCAGCCCCAGCATTTT. Residues: CASREGPFSNQPQHF.

The chain's CDR3 is CASSFRQGRNTEAFF. DNA for the CDR3: TGTGCCAGCAGCTTCAGACAGGGCCGGAACACTGAAGCTTTCTTT. The V gene is TRBV11-2, the J gene TRBJ1-1; 7 bases agree with TRBD1. J gave up 1 base and V 3 bases, and 5 bases lay outside the gene matches. The CDR3 extends over 15 amino acids. The V gene's germline CDR1 is SGHAT and CDR2 FQNNGV.

The rearrangement joins TRBV13 to TRBJ2-3, with TRBD2 matching over 8 bases. The junction had 2 bases not matched to a gene; V was cut back by 7 bases and J by 2 bases. This CDR3 contains 13 residues. Germline CDR1 reads PRHDT; CDR2 reads FYEKMQ (reference sequence). CDR3 nucleotide sequence: TGTGCCAGCAAACTAGCGGACACAGATACGCAGTATTTT. Translating it yields CASKLADTDTQYF. The full variable domain, in which reference TRBV13 and TRBJ2-3 provide the parts outside the CDR3, is AAGVIQSPRHLIKEKRETATLKCYPIPRHDTVYWYQQGPGQDPQFLISFYEKMQSDKGSIPDRFSAQQFSDYHSELNMSSLELGDSALYFCASKLADTDTQYFGPGTRLTVL.

The V gene is TRBV19, the J gene TRBJ2-5; D possibly corresponds to TRBD2 (6 bases). Germline loops: CDR1 LNHDA, CDR2 SQIVND (reference sequence). The V end was cut by 4 bases, the J end by 5 bases, with 14 bases between. The CDR3 length is 14 residues. The CDR3 DNA sequence: TGTGCCAGTAGTAAGGAGGGGATGAGGGAGACCCAGTACTTC. This gives the protein CASSKEGMRETQYF. The whole variable domain, remainder taken from reference TRBV19 and TRBJ2-5, is DGGITQSPKYLFRKEGQNVTLSCEQNLNHDAMYWYRQDPGQGLRLIYYSQIVNDFQKGDIAEGYSVSREKKESFPLTVTSAQKNPTAFYLCASSKEGMRETQYFGPGTRLLVL.

The rearrangement joins TRBV18 to TRBJ1-5, with 7 bases matching TRBD1. V shed 3 bases, J shed 10 bases, and the junction held 15 bases outside the gene matches. The germline V gene has CDR1 KGHSH and CDR2 LQKENI. The CDR3 runs to 16 residues. CDR3 sequence (DNA): TGTGCCAGCTCACCCAGAAGGGACAGTTCAATCAGCCCCCAGCATTTT. This translates into CASSPRRDSSISPQHF.

The gene calls are TRBV6-5 and TRBJ1-2; D perhaps matches TRBD1 (5 bases). The CDR3 consists of 14 residues. V lost 5 bases to trimming and J lost 2 bases, with 12 bases between them. Germline assignment: CDR1 MNHEY and CDR2 SVGAGI. In DNA, the CDR3 is TGTGCCAGCAGTCCGTCGGGGGGGAACTATGGCTACACCTTC. It codes for CASSPSGGNYGYTF.

This clone appeared a single time. V usage is TRBV5-1 and J usage is TRBJ1-1; a weak D match, TRBD1 (5 bases). Trimming pared 0 bases from V and 7 bases from J, leaving 7 bases between. The germline gives CDR1 SGHRS, CDR2 YFSETQ. The CDR3 loop spans 12 amino acids. The CDR3 spells CASSLVGVEAFF. The CDR3, as DNA: TGCGCCAGCAGCTTGGTAGGGGTTGAAGCTTTCTTT.

This clone came up once. J is TRBJ2-2 and V is TRBV27; TRBD1 matches at 8 bases. Unmatched junction bases numbered 16, after V lost 3 bases and J lost 7 bases. The CDR3 extends over 18 amino acids. Germline V gene data show CDR1 as MNHEY and CDR2 as SMNVEV (reference sequence). CDR3 amino acids: CASSFTGGRRKAVGELFF. CDR3 bases: TGTGCCAGCAGTTTTACAGGGGGGAGGCGGAAGGCGGTCGGGGAGCTGTTTTTT.

The V and J genes are TRBV27 and TRBJ1-2, with TRBD1 identical over 9 bases. V lost 6 bases, J lost 4 bases, and 6 bases stayed unmatched. Per the germline V gene, CDR1 is MNHEY and CDR2 is SMNVEV (reference sequence). This CDR3 is built from 14 residues. CDR3 DNA sequence: TGTGCCAGCAGGCCGACAGGGGGGACCTATGGCTACACCTTC. Amino acids: CASRPTGGTYGYTF.

The chain couples TRBV5-8 to TRBJ1-4, with TRBD1 matching 8 bases. After removal of 0 bases from V and 5 bases from J, the junction contained 6 bases not matched to a gene. CDR3 length: 16 residues. Germline CDR1 is SGHTS and CDR2 is YDEGEE. CDR3 sequence reads: CASSLGAGQENEKLFF. The CDR3 coding sequence is TGTGCCAGCAGCTTGGGGGCGGGACAGGAAAATGAAAAACTGTTTTTT.

The chain carries TRBV3-1 (or the pseudogene TRBV3-2) and TRBJ2-1; 9 bases are a match to TRBD2. This CDR3 has 15 amino acids. J lost 4 bases, V lost 0 bases, and 1 base had no gene match. Germline values: CDR1 LGHDT, CDR2 YNNKEL (reference sequence). CDR3 bases: TGTGCCAGCAGCCAAGATGCGGGGGGGTACAATGAGCAGTTCTTC. This encodes CASSQDAGGYNEQFF.

The chain recombines TRBV27 with TRBJ1-5; 9 nucleotides line up with TRBD1. In germline, CDR1 is MNHEY, CDR2 SMNVEV (reference sequence). Germline trimming cut 1 base from V and 7 bases from J; bases unmatched to any gene: 2. The CDR3 extends over 14 amino acids. The DNA of the CDR3 is TGTGCCAGCAGTTTATTAGGACAGGGGCAGCCCCAGCATTTT. Translating gives CASSLLGQGQPQHF.

This chain connects TRBV5-1 to TRBJ1-2, with 7 bases identical to TRBD1. The CDR3 is 14 amino acids. V shed 5 bases and J 2 bases; nucleotides not matched to a gene: 6. Germline CDR1 reads SGHRS; CDR2 reads YFSETQ. CDR3 coding DNA: TGCGCCAGCAGTTTTGGACAGGCAAACTATGGCTACACCTTC. Encoded protein: CASSFGQANYGYTF. The full variable domain, in which reference TRBV5-1 and TRBJ1-2 provide the parts outside the CDR3, is KAGVTQTPRYLIKTRGQQVTLSCSPISGHRSVSWYQQTPGQGLQFLFEYFSETQRNKGNFPGRFSGRQFSNSRSEMNVSTLELGDSALYLCASSFGQANYGYTFGSGTRLTVV.

On this clone: Additional DNA sequences in this sample encode the identical CDR3. This chain links TRBV7-3 with TRBJ2-3, with TRBD2 as a possible D gene (7 bases). CDR3 length: 13 residues. The germline gives CDR1 SGHTA, CDR2 FQGTGA. Trimming pared 4 bases from V and 6 bases from J, leaving 11 bases between. The DNA of the CDR3 is TGTGCCAGCAGCTCCCGGGGGGCGGATACGCAGTATTTT. This gives the protein CASSSRGADTQYF.